Sequencing of this T cell receptor beta chain was carried out in a study of regulatory T cells in long-lasting Graves disease. Noted time point: persistent/refractory GD, antithyroid drugs over 5 years with positive TRAb. PBMC-extracted RNA yielded the TCR library. Through Arm-PCR of CDR3 regions and iRepertoire HTBI primers, TCR beta libraries were built. TCRdb itself ran the multiplex PCR reads through MiXCR, one entry per CDR3 protein. The data contain nearly 350,000 distinct CDR3 sequences, around a fifth of them singletons. This clonotype was recorded at least ten times. CDR1 and CDR2 (germline): SGHTA, FQGTGA. This CDR3 is built from 13 residues. With 5 bases removed from V and 14 bases from J, the gap between germline ends came to 19 bases.

This sample comprised peripheral blood mononuclear cells (PBMCs), obtained when the disease was refractory, from a patient treated with antithyroid drugs. The chain recombines TRBV7-3 with TRBJ2-4, with a weak D call TRBD1 (6 bases). The TCR originated in a female donor with Graves disease. CDR3 residues: CASSPPGQAWEYF. The CDR3, as DNA: TGTGCCAGCAGCCCACCGGGACAAGCATGGGAGTACTTC.